The 4 T cell receptor beta chains reported below all come from one sample, sequenced in a study of blood T cell repertoires in COVID-19. The assay was immunoSEQ multiplex PCR, and TCRdb's table has in-frame clones only and misses some. The data show some 110,000 clones, about 80% seen once. Sequencing used peripheral blood. The origin of the receptors is a woman in her 70s with acute or convalescent COVID-19.

This clone was seen a few times. The chain carries TRBV6-1 and TRBJ2-1; 9 nucleotides align to TRBD2. The germline gives CDR1 MNHNS, CDR2 SASEGT. J was trimmed by 1 base and V by 3 bases; bases with no gene match: 4. The length of the CDR3 is 16 residues. The CDR3, as DNA: TGTGCCAGCAGTGACACGAGCGGGGGGTCCTACAATGAGCAGTTCTTC. This encodes CASSDTSGGSYNEQFF.

The table lists this clone with a few counts. This chain uses TRBV7-2 with TRBJ2-3, with D possibly being TRBD2 (6 bases). This CDR3 is 14 amino acids long. Between the trimmed V and J ends, which lost 2 bases and 7 bases, there was a span of 13 bases. CDR1 and CDR2 from the germline V gene are SGHTA and FQGNSA. CDR3 DNA sequence: TGTGCCAGCAGCTTAAACGGAGGGCTCAATACGCAGTATTTT. Translation gives CASSLNGGLNTQYF. The full variable domain, rest sourced from reference TRBV7-2 and TRBJ2-3, is GAGVSQSPSNKVTEKGKDVELRCDPISGHTALYWYRQSLGQGLEFLIYFQGNSAPDKSGLPSDRFSAERTGGSVSTLTIQRTQQEDSAVYLCASSLNGGLNTQYFGPGTRLTVL.

This clone has a single count. CDR3 coding DNA: TGTGCCAGCAGTAAAGAGGAGAATCAGCCCCAGCATTTT. This sequence encodes CASSKEENQPQHF. The gene calls are TRBV6-4 and TRBJ1-5; the D is unclear. The V gene lost 5 bases and the J gene lost 4 bases, with 9 bases spanning the gap. This CDR3 is built from 13 residues. Germline loops: CDR1 MRHNA, CDR2 SNTAGT.

The rearrangement uses TRBV9 and TRBJ2-1; possible D gene TRBD2, 6 bases. Germline CDR1 and CDR2: SGDLS and YYNGEE. Trimming cost V 0 bases and J 7 bases, with 17 bases left between them. The CDR3 spans 16 residues. The CDR3 loop reads CASSVATRAAGNEQFF. For the CDR3, the DNA is TGTGCCAGCAGCGTAGCTACGCGGGCGGCGGGAAATGAGCAGTTCTTC.